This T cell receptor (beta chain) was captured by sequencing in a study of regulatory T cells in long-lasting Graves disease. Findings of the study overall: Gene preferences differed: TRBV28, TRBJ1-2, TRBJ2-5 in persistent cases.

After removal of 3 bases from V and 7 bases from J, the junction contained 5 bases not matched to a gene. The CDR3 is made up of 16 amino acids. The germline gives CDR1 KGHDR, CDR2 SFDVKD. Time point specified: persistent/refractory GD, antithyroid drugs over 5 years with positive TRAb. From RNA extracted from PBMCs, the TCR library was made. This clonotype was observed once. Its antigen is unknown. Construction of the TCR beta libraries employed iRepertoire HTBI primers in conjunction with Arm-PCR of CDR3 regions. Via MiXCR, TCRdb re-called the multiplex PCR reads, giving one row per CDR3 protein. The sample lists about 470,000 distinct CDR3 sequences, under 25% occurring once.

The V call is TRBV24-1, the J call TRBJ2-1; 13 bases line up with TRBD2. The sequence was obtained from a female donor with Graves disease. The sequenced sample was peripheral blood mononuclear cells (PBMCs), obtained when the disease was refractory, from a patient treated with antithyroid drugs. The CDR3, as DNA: TGTGCCACCAGTGATCCGGGACTAGCGGGATTGAATGAGCAGTTCTTC. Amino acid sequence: CATSDPGLAGLNEQFF.